The entry below describes one T cell receptor beta chain. Trimming cost V 2 bases and J 5 bases; bases outside gene matches: 2. The V gene's germline CDR1 is WSHSY and CDR2 SAAADI. The CDR3 runs 15 residues. This entry is derived from a study of OX40 agonist ivuxolimab in advanced cancers. The assay was immunoSEQ multiplex PCR, and TCRdb's table has in-frame clones only and misses some. The profile shows fewer than 18,000 clones, approximately 70% of them singletons. V usage is TRBV10-2 and J usage is TRBJ2-1; 11 bases line up with TRBD2. This TCR came from an adult with an advanced solid tumor such as melanoma, head and neck, liver or kidney cancer. The source material was CD4+ or CD8+ T cells sorted from blood, sampled in a trial of the OX40 agonist ivuxolimab. The CDR3 sequence: CASSEGTSGNNEQFF. DNA of the CDR3: TGCGCCAGCAGTGAGGGGACTAGCGGAAACAATGAGCAGTTCTTC.